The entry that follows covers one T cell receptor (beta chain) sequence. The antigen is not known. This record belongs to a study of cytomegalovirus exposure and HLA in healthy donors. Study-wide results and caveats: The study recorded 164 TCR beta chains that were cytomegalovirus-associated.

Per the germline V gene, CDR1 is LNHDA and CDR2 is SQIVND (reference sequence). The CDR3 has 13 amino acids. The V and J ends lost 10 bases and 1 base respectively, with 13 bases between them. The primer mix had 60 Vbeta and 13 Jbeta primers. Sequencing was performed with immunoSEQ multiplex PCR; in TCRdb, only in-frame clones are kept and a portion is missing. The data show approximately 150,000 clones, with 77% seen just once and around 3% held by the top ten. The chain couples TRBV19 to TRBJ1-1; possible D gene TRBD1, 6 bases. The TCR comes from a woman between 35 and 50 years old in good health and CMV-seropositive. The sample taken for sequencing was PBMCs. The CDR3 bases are TGTGCCACCTCCGGGGGGCGGAACACTGAAGCTTTCTTT. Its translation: CATSGGRNTEAFF.